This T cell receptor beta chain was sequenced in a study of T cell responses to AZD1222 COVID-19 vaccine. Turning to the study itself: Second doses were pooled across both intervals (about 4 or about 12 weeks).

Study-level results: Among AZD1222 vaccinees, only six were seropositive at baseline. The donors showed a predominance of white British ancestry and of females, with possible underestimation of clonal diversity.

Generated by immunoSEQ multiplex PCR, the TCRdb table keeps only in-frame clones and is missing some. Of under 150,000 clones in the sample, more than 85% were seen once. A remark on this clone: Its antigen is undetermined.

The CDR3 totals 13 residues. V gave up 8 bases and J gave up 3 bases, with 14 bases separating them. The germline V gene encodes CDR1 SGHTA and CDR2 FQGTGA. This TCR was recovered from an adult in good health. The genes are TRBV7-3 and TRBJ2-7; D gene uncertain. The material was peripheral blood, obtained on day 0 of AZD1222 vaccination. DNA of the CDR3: TGTGCCAGCTCACCCGGAGCCGGCTACGAGCAGTACTTC. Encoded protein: CASSPGAGYEQYF.